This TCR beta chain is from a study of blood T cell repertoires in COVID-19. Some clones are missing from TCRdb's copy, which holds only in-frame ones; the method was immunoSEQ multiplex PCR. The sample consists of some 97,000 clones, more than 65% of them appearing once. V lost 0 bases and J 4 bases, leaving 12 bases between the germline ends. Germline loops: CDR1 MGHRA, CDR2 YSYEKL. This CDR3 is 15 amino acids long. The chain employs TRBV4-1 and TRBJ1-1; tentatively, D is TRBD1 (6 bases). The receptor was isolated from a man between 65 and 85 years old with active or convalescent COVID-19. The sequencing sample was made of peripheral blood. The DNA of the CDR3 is TGCGCCAGCAGCCAAGATGGGGGACACCCCACTGAAGCTTTCTTT. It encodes CASSQDGGHPTEAFF.